The 8 T cell receptor beta chains presented below share a single source sample, sequenced in a study of blood T cell repertoires in COVID-19. Sequenced by immunoSEQ multiplex PCR; TCRdb stores in-frame clones only, minus some. The repertoire includes about 180,000 clones, roughly 88% of them detected once, and around 10% sits in the top ten. The sample comprised peripheral blood. The source is a woman older than 75 with acute or convalescent COVID-19.

The J gene is TRBJ2-7, the V gene TRBV19; 7 nucleotides match TRBD2. CDR3 length: 13 amino acids. J gave up 3 bases and V 6 bases, and 5 bases lay outside the gene matches. Per germline, CDR1 LNHDA and CDR2 SQIVND (reference sequence). This chain's CDR3 is CASSLGLVYEQYF. The CDR3 DNA reads TGTGCCAGTAGCCTCGGACTAGTCTACGAGCAGTACTTC.

The rearrangement uses TRBV4-1 and TRBJ2-3; 7 bases align to TRBD2. This CDR3 has 17 residues. From germline, CDR1 is MGHRA and CDR2 YSYEKL. V was clipped by 3 bases and J by 4 bases; unmatched bases: 13. CDR3 coding DNA: TGCGCCAGCAGCCAGTCTAGCGGTCTAACCCGGCCAGATACGCAGTATTTT. It specifies CASSQSSGLTRPDTQYF.

The chain joins TRBV18 to TRBJ1-5; D remains ambiguous. CDR3 size: 16 residues. In germline, CDR1 is KGHSH, CDR2 LQKENI. The ends were cut back, 3 bases at V and 0 bases at J, with 12 bases in the middle. This chain's CDR3 is CASSPGLGVSNQPQHF. DNA of the CDR3: TGTGCCAGCTCACCGGGTCTGGGAGTTAGCAATCAGCCCCAGCATTTT.

This chain joins TRBV5-1 and TRBJ1-1; 11 bases fit TRBD1. This CDR3 has 16 residues. The germline gives CDR1 SGHRS, CDR2 YFSETQ. Trimming removed 3 bases from V and 3 bases from J; junction bases left unmatched: 7. CDR3 sequence reads: CASSSGQGAGYTEAFF. CDR3 sequence (DNA): TGCGCCAGCAGCTCTGGACAGGGGGCGGGATACACTGAAGCTTTCTTT. The full variable domain, in which reference TRBV5-1 and TRBJ1-1 provide the parts outside the CDR3, is KAGVTQTPRYLIKTRGQQVTLSCSPISGHRSVSWYQQTPGQGLQFLFEYFSETQRNKGNFPGRFSGRQFSNSRSEMNVSTLELGDSALYLCASSSGQGAGYTEAFFGQGTRLTVV.

V gene TRBV10-1 combines with J gene TRBJ2-7; TRBD1 matches at 8 bases. CDR3 length equals 15 residues. Germline V CDR1 and CDR2: WNHNN, SYGVQD (reference sequence). V shed 6 bases, J shed 4 bases, and the junction held 11 bases outside the gene matches. The CDR3 protein is CASRVSRGRVYEQYF. Here the CDR3 DNA reads TGCGCCAGCAGAGTATCCAGGGGGCGAGTGTACGAGCAGTACTTC.

The gene calls are TRBV11-3 and TRBJ1-1; no firm D call. Trimming shortened V by 3 bases and J by 5 bases, and 10 bases separated the two germline ends. The CDR3 runs 13 residues. Germline-derived CDR1 and CDR2 are SGHNT and YENEEA. The CDR3 nucleotides are TGTGCCAGCAGCTTCGAGGAGGGAACTGAAGCTTTCTTT. Protein product: CASSFEEGTEAFF.

The chain couples TRBV7-2 to TRBJ2-1; 13 positions agree with TRBD2. The germline CDR1 and CDR2 sequences are SGHTA and FQGNSA. The trim removed 1 base at V and 2 bases at J, leaving 2 bases unmatched. The CDR3 sequence is 17 residues long. The CDR3 region is CASSLEGTSGTYNEQFF. CDR3 bases: TGTGCCAGCAGCTTAGAGGGGACTAGCGGGACCTACAATGAGCAGTTCTTC.

The genes are TRBV24-1 and TRBJ2-7, with 9 positions matching TRBD1. The CDR3 totals 13 residues. Losses at the gene ends were 4 bases for V and 4 bases for J; bases not matched to a gene: 1. The germline V gene has CDR1 KGHDR and CDR2 SFDVKD. This CDR3 is CATSEGQGYEQYF. Here the CDR3 DNA reads TGTGCCACCAGTGAGGGACAGGGTTACGAGCAGTACTTC.